The rows below give T cell receptor beta chains drawn from one sample of a study of blood T cells in healthy people across ages. TCRdb reprocessed the 5' RACE reads via MiXCR and lists one record per CDR3 protein. Altogether about 940,000 distinct CDR3 sequences are present, approximately 49% being singletons, with the ten largest covering under 15%. The sample taken for sequencing was blood. All receptors come from a man in his thirties or forties in good health. Each CDR3 is given with its conserved first and last residue. A D gene is named only where the DNA matches it firmly. Where a row states a size, it is once, few, many or the class of an expanded clone; other rows omit it.

few TRBJ2-3 NA TRBV7-2 TGTGCCAGCAGCCTAACCCCGGGAGATACGCAGTATTTT CASSLTPGDTQYF
NA TRBJ1-4 TRBD1 TRBV4-3 TGCGCCAGCAGCCAGGACACAGGGGCTCGAAGCGAAAAACTGTTTTTT CASSQDTGARSEKLFF
NA TRBJ1-5 TRBD1 TRBV4-1 TGCGCCAGCAGCCAAGCAGGGGGCAGTCAGCCCCAGCATTTT CASSQAGGSQPQHF
NA TRBJ2-1 TRBD2 TRBV14 TGTGCCAGCAGCCCTCGACTAGCGGGGGGCCACACTAGCTCCTACAATGAGCAGTTCTTC CASSPRLAGGHTSSYNEQFF
once TRBJ2-1 NA TRBV4-3 TGCGCCAGCAGCCAAGGGGTCAGAAATGAGCAGTTCTTC CASSQGVRNEQFF
NA TRBJ2-7 NA TRBV28 TGTGCCAGCAGCACGGCTAACCCGACTTACGAGCAGTACTTC CASSTANPTYEQYF
NA TRBJ2-3 TRBD2 TRBV20-1 TGCAGTGCTAGAGATGAACTAGCGGGAAGCACAGATACGCAGTATTTT CSARDELAGSTDTQYF
once TRBJ2-3 TRBD2 TRBV24-1 TGTGCCACCAGTGATTTGACCGCGGGGGGGTGGATAGATACGCAGTATTTT CATSDLTAGGWIDTQYF
NA TRBJ1-3 NA TRBV7-9 TGTGCCTCCTGGGGGCCTGGAAACACCATATATTTT CASWGPGNTIYF
NA TRBJ2-7 NA TRBV5-4 TGTGCCAGCAGCGACGGGACTCAGCGGCACGAGCAGTACTTC CASSDGTQRHEQYF
NA TRBJ1-1 NA TRBV27 TGTGCCAGCAGTCGCCGACAGGACGCGAACACTGAAGCTTTCTTT CASSRRQDANTEAFF
few TRBJ2-5 NA TRBV6-1 TGTGCCAGCAGTGAAGGGGGAGAGACCCAGTACTTC CASSEGGETQYF
many TRBJ2-7 TRBD1 TRBV5-1 TGCGCCAGCAGCCTACGGGACAGCAGCTCCTACGAGCAGTACTTC CASSLRDSSSYEQYF
NA TRBJ2-6 NA TRBV2 TGTGCCAGCAGTTCTAGCGTATCAGGGGCCAACGTCCTGACTTTC CASSSSVSGANVLTF
NA TRBJ1-6 NA TRBV2 TGTGCCAGCAGTGTGGGCCATGCTATCAGGTCACCCCTCCACTTT CASSVGHAIRSPLHF
NA TRBJ2-1 TRBD1 TRBV5-1 TGCGCCAGCAGCCGGGACAGGGAAGGGGGTGAGCAGTTCTTC CASSRDREGGEQFF
few TRBJ2-1 NA TRBV5-1 TGCGCCAGCAGCCAAGAGTTGGGGTGGAATGAGCAGTTCTTC CASSQELGWNEQFF
few TRBJ2-3 NA TRBV6-5 TGTGCCAGCAGTTACCTAGCGCAGTCCACAGATACGCAGTATTTT CASSYLAQSTDTQYF
few TRBJ2-5 TRBD2 TRBV12-3/TRBV12-4 TGTGCCAGCAGTTTATTGACGGGGGGGCCCACAGAGACCCAGTACTTC CASSLLTGGPTETQYF